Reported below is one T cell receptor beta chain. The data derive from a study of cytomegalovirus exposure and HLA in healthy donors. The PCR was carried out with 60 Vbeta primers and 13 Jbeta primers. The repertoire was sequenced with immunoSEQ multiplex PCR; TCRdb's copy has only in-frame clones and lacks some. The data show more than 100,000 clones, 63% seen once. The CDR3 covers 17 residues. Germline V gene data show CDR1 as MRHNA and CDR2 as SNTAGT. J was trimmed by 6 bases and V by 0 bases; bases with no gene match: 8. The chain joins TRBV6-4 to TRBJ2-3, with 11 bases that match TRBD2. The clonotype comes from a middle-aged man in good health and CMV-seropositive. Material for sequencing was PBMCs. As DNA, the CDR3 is TGTGCCAGCAGTGACTCCGGGACTAGCGGAGGAATCGATACGCAGTATTTT. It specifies CASSDSGTSGGIDTQYF.